This TCR beta chain was captured by sequencing in a study of response to subunit inactivated influenza vaccine. TCRdb used MiXCR to reprocess the RT-PCR reads, holding one entry per CDR3 protein. The sample lists 450,000 to 600,000 distinct CDR3 sequences; 6.5% to 8% were seen once. A note on this clonotype: Antigen unknown.

The study, taken as a whole, reports: Authors suggested few new T cells are recruited by each seasonal influenza vaccination.

The receptor's source is a man between 50 and 69 years old who received an inactivated influenza vaccine. The sequenced sample was PBMCs from blood, obtained roughly 24 months after vaccination.

CDR3 in amino acids: CASSYDRSYFGQYF. CDR3 sequence (DNA): TGTGCCAGCAGTTACGACAGATCCTACTTCGGGCAGTACTTC. The chain employs TRBV6-2 or TRBV6-3 and TRBJ2-7, with D possibly matching TRBD1 (5 bases). CDR1 and CDR2 (germline): MNHEY, SVGEGT. V gave up 2 bases and J gave up 9 bases, with 17 bases separating them. CDR3 length: 14 amino acids.